A selection of T cell receptor beta chains follows, all from one sample in a study of cytomegalovirus exposure and HLA in healthy donors. Measured with immunoSEQ multiplex PCR; TCRdb has only the in-frame clones, and not every one. The table shows roughly 100,000 clones, with about 75% occurring only once. The sample comprised PBMCs. These receptors came from a man aged 35 to 55 in good health and CMV-seropositive. CDR3s include the opening cysteine and the closing phenylalanine or tryptophan. Fields, in order: clone size, J gene, D gene, V gene, CDR3 DNA, CDR3 protein. D genes are given only for firm matches. Only some rows state a clone size, as once, few, many or a class for expanded clones.

size: .
J: TRBJ2-1
D: TRBD1
V: TRBV11-2
DNA: TGTGCCAGCAGCTTAGGTCACAGGGGGCGATATAACAATGAGCAGTTCTTC
CDR3: CASSLGHRGRYNNEQFF

size: .
J: TRBJ1-4
D: TRBD1
V: TRBV6-8
DNA: TGTGCCAGCAGTTACTCCGCGGGACAGGGGATTGAAAAACTGTTTTTT
CDR3: CASSYSAGQGIEKLFF

size: .
J: TRBJ1-2
D: TRBD1
V: TRBV2
DNA: TGTGCCAGCAGTCGGGACAGGGGGCAGAACTATGGCTACACCTTC
CDR3: CASSRDRGQNYGYTF

size: .
J: TRBJ1-2
D: .
V: TRBV14
DNA: TGTGCCAGCAGCCTCTCCTGGGGGGGCGGCTATGGCTACACCTTC
CDR3: CASSLSWGGGYGYTF

size: .
J: TRBJ2-7
D: TRBD2
V: TRBV19
DNA: TGTGCCAGTAGTGACGGACTAGCTGGCGAGCAGTACTTC
CDR3: CASSDGLAGEQYF

size: .
J: TRBJ2-7
D: .
V: TRBV4-3
DNA: TGCGCCAGCAGCCGCACTGCCACCCATGACTACGAGCAGTACTTC
CDR3: CASSRTATHDYEQYF

size: once
J: TRBJ2-7
D: .
V: TRBV6-5
DNA: TGTGCCAGCAGCACTACCTACGAGCAGTACTTC
CDR3: CASSTTYEQYF

size: .
J: TRBJ2-7
D: TRBD2
V: TRBV6-5
DNA: TGTGCCAGCAGTTACACGGGACTAGCGGGAGGAGTGCAGTACTTC
CDR3: CASSYTGLAGGVQYF

size: once
J: TRBJ2-7
D: .
V: TRBV7-9
DNA: TGTGCCAGCAGCCGCGCGGGAACCTACGAGCAGTACTTC
CDR3: CASSRAGTYEQYF

size: .
J: TRBJ1-1
D: .
V: TRBV4-1
DNA: TGCGCCAGCAGCCAAGGCGCAGGGGCGAACACTGAAGCTTTCTTT
CDR3: CASSQGAGANTEAFF

size: .
J: TRBJ2-2
D: TRBD2
V: TRBV27
DNA: TGTGCCAGCAGAACCTTCCTAGCGGGAGGGAAAAACACCGGGGAGCTGTTTTTT
CDR3: CASRTFLAGGKNTGELFF

size: .
J: TRBJ2-2
D: .
V: TRBV2
DNA: TGTGCCAGCAGTGAGTTAGAACCTAACACCGGGGAGCTGTTTTTT
CDR3: CASSELEPNTGELFF

size: few
J: TRBJ2-3
D: .
V: TRBV7-9
DNA: TGTGCCAGCAGCTTAGACGCGGGGGCGCGAGGAAGAACAGATACGCAGTATTTT
CDR3: CASSLDAGARGRTDTQYF

size: .
J: TRBJ2-7
D: TRBD2
V: TRBV5-1
DNA: TGCGCCAGCAGCTCCATAGCGGGGAAGGCCTACGAGCAGTACTTC
CDR3: CASSSIAGKAYEQYF

size: .
J: TRBJ2-3
D: TRBD1
V: TRBV5-1
DNA: TGCGCCAGCAGCTTGCAGGGGGTCTCGGGCACAGATACGCAGTATTTT
CDR3: CASSLQGVSGTDTQYF

size: .
J: TRBJ1-2
D: TRBD1
V: TRBV28
DNA: TGTGCCAGCAGTTTATCCCGAAAATCCACAGGGGGCCCTAACTATGGCTACACCTTC
CDR3: CASSLSRKSTGGPNYGYTF

size: once
J: TRBJ1-6
D: .
V: TRBV9
DNA: TGTGCCAGCAGCGTAGGAGGGTCAGGGGACGGCTCACCCCTCCACTTT
CDR3: CASSVGGSGDGSPLHF

size: .
J: TRBJ1-1
D: TRBD1
V: TRBV7-8
DNA: TGTGCCAGCACCAGGGACAGGGGCTTGAACACTGAAGCTTTCTTT
CDR3: CASTRDRGLNTEAFF

size: .
J: TRBJ1-6
D: .
V: TRBV27
DNA: TGTGCCAGCAGTTTATCCCCTCAAATTCGGTCACCCCTCCACTTT
CDR3: CASSLSPQIRSPLHF

size: .
J: TRBJ2-7
D: TRBD2
V: TRBV18
DNA: TGTGCCAGCTCACCCGGCGGGAGACACTACTACGAGCAGTACTTC
CDR3: CASSPGGRHYYEQYF

size: .
J: TRBJ2-7
D: TRBD1
V: TRBV5-4
DNA: TGTGCCAGCAGCTACGGGACAGGGGTAAGCTCCTACGAGCAGTACTTC
CDR3: CASSYGTGVSSYEQYF

size: .
J: TRBJ2-2
D: TRBD1
V: TRBV7-2
DNA: TGTGCCAGCAGCCCCCAAAGAACAGGGGGATATTTCACCGGGGAGCTGTTTTTT
CDR3: CASSPQRTGGYFTGELFF

size: .
J: TRBJ1-5
D: .
V: TRBV7-2
DNA: TGTGCCAGCAGCTTACGGGGGGGTAATCAGCCCCAGCATTTT
CDR3: CASSLRGGNQPQHF

size: .
J: TRBJ2-7
D: TRBD1
V: TRBV19
DNA: TGTGCCAGTAGTGCACCGGGACAGGGGGTTTACGAGCAGTACTTC
CDR3: CASSAPGQGVYEQYF

size: .
J: TRBJ2-3
D: TRBD2
V: TRBV9
DNA: TGTGCCAGCAGCGTAGCCGTTAGCGGGGTGACAGATACGCAGTATTTT
CDR3: CASSVAVSGVTDTQYF

size: .
J: TRBJ1-2
D: TRBD1
V: TRBV5-1
DNA: TGCGCCAGCAGCCCAGGGGGCAGGGATTCTGGCTACACCTTC
CDR3: CASSPGGRDSGYTF

size: .
J: TRBJ2-5
D: .
V: TRBV12-2
DNA: TGTGCAAGTCGCTTAGTGCCAGCAGCGCTGCAAGAGACCCAGTACTTC
CDR3: CASRLVPAALQETQYF

size: .
J: TRBJ1-1
D: .
V: TRBV6-5
DNA: TGTGCCAGCAGTGAATCGGTGAACACTGAAGCTTTCTTT
CDR3: CASSESVNTEAFF

size: .
J: TRBJ1-2
D: .
V: TRBV29-1
DNA: TGCAGCGTTGAAGTGAGGGGAGGTGGCTACACCTTC
CDR3: CSVEVRGGGYTF

size: .
J: TRBJ2-3
D: .
V: TRBV5-1
DNA: TGCGCCAGCAGCTTGATTGGACTCGGGGGAGATACGCAGTATTTT
CDR3: CASSLIGLGGDTQYF

size: .
J: TRBJ2-1
D: .
V: TRBV5-1
DNA: TGCGCCAGCAGCTTTACGGAGCGGCGGAGGGATCCCTACAATGAGCAGTTCTTC
CDR3: CASSFTERRRDPYNEQFF

size: .
J: TRBJ2-1
D: TRBD1
V: TRBV5-1
DNA: TGCGCCAGCAGCCCCGGGACAGGGTACAATGAGCAGTTCTTC
CDR3: CASSPGTGYNEQFF

size: few
J: TRBJ2-7
D: .
V: TRBV5-5
DNA: TGTGCCAGCAGCCCGGGACAAGAAATCTACGAGCAGTACTTC
CDR3: CASSPGQEIYEQYF

size: .
J: TRBJ2-7
D: TRBD2
V: TRBV10-2
DNA: TGCGCCAGCCTCGGGGGGGAATCCCACGAGCAGTACTTC
CDR3: CASLGGESHEQYF

size: .
J: TRBJ2-5
D: TRBD1
V: TRBV6-1
DNA: TGTGCCAGCATTGCCGACAGGGGCTCATGGGAGCAGTACTTC
CDR3: CASIADRGSWEQYF

size: .
J: TRBJ1-1
D: .
V: TRBV7-8
DNA: TGTGCCAGCAGCTTATCGGGGAGCACTGAAGCTTTCTTT
CDR3: CASSLSGSTEAFF

size: .
J: TRBJ2-4
D: .
V: TRBV25-1
DNA: TGTGCCAGCATCCTCGGGGACATTCAGTACTTC
CDR3: CASILGDIQYF

size: .
J: TRBJ2-3
D: TRBD1
V: TRBV14
DNA: TGTGCCAGCAGCCTCAGGACAGGAACCACAGATACGCAGTATTTT
CDR3: CASSLRTGTTDTQYF

size: .
J: TRBJ1-1
D: .
V: TRBV6-5
DNA: TGTGCCAGCAGTTTGAGGTCCCTGGTGATGAGCACTGAAGCTTTCTTT
CDR3: CASSLRSLVMSTEAFF

size: .
J: TRBJ2-2
D: .
V: TRBV5-1
DNA: TGCGCCAGCAGCTTGATGACGGGGGCGAACACCGGGGAGCTGTTTTTT
CDR3: CASSLMTGANTGELFF